This T cell receptor beta chain was captured in a study of beta chain features in type 1 diabetes. As for the study in general: All samples yielded some 110 million examined sorted cells.

Expressed TCRB transcripts were sequenced, since all the RNA that had been isolated was reverse transcribed. Data came from immunoSEQ multiplex PCR; TCRdb stores just in-frame clones and leaves some out. The sample carries approximately 280,000 clones, approximately 15% recorded once. Study-wide points: Sequencing from cDNA could over-represent high-TCR-expressing cells. There was a moderate but significant shortening of TCRB CDR3s in all four CD4+ subsets of Type 1 diabetes patients. More deletions and fewer insertions at VDJ junctions were seen in type 1 diabetes patients.

This clone has just one count. The antigen is not known. The germline V gene has CDR1 MDHEN and CDR2 SYDVKM. Trimming left V 8 bases short and J 14 bases short, with 12 bases between. The CDR3 totals 9 residues. CD4+ naive, central memory, regulatory and stem cell-like memory cells were sorted via CD45RO/CCR7/CD25/CD127/CD95/CD27. This sequence was found in a man younger than 30 with type 1 diabetes. V is TRBV28 and J is TRBJ1-2; D not certain. Sequencing was performed on naive CD4+ T cells from blood. This chain's CDR3 is CASGGVDTF. The CDR3 nucleotides read TGTGCCAGCGGCGGCGTGGATACCTTC.